The 20 T cell receptor beta chains presented below share a single source sample, sequenced in a study of shared clonotypes between healthy human individuals. TCRdb keeps only in-frame clones here, not all; method: immunoSEQ multiplex PCR. The sample holds just under 350,000 clones, more than 60% seen once. Sequencing was done on a sample of memory CD4+ T cells sorted from blood. Subset specified: CD45RA-negative fraction. The receptor source for this set is a young man in good health.

This chain joins TRBV7-9 and TRBJ2-1; 9 positions match TRBD1. This CDR3 spans 14 amino acids. Looked up from germline, CDR1 is SEHNR and CDR2 is FQNEAQ (reference sequence). The trim removed 1 base at V and 8 bases at J, leaving 3 bases unmatched. The CDR3 here is CASSLEGQGDEQFF. The CDR3 coding sequence is TGTGCCAGCAGCTTAGAGGGACAGGGCGATGAGCAGTTCTTC.

The V gene is TRBV18, the J gene TRBJ2-1; no reliable D call. The CDR3 is made up of 17 amino acids. CDR1 and CDR2 (germline): KGHSH, LQKENI. Trimming took 2 bases from V and 4 from J, leaving 18 bases between them. The CDR3 reads CASSPIGSGGKYNEQFF. In nucleotides, the CDR3 is TGTGCCAGCTCACCAATCGGCTCTGGCGGAAAATACAATGAGCAGTTCTTC.

As regards this clone: It differs at one base from a far larger clone, so likely a read error. The chain recombines TRBV2 with TRBJ2-7, with D unresolved. The CDR3 is 11 residues long. Per germline, CDR1 SNHLY and CDR2 FYNNEI. This CDR3 is CTSSERPVQYF. The CDR3 DNA reads TGTACCAGCAGTGAACGGCCGGTGCAGTACTTC.

Concerning this clone: Within the sample, other DNA sequences also encode this same CDR3. The gene calls are TRBV5-4 and TRBJ2-7; 8 nucleotides line up with TRBD2. Germline-derived CDR1 and CDR2 are SGHNT and YYREEE (reference sequence). V lost 0 bases and J lost 2; bases outside the gene matches: 13. This CDR3 has 18 amino acids. CDR3 in amino acids: CASSLELRLGGGTYEQYF. The CDR3 bases are TGTGCCAGCAGCTTGGAACTAAGACTGGGCGGGGGGACCTACGAGCAGTACTTC.

The chain uses TRBV6-1 and TRBJ1-5; 7 bases are a match to TRBD1. The CDR3 has 16 residues. V lost 2 bases and J lost 4; bases outside the gene matches: 8. The germline V gene has CDR1 MNHNS and CDR2 SASEGT. CDR3 sequence: CASSESTGAYNQPQHF. CDR3 DNA: TGTGCCAGCAGTGAATCAACAGGGGCCTATAATCAGCCCCAGCATTTT.

The chain joins TRBV7-2 to TRBJ2-7; D is uncertain. V was clipped by 3 bases and J by 6 bases, with 12 bases between them. The germline V gene has CDR1 SGHTA and CDR2 FQGNSA. The CDR3 consists of 13 residues. CDR3 bases: TGTGCCAGCAGCTTGGCTTTCGCGGCCGAGCAGTACTTC. Protein product: CASSLAFAAEQYF.

This clone occurred a few times. This chain joins TRBV9 and TRBJ1-2; D gene uncertain. This CDR3 is built from 17 residues. V was cut by 4 bases and J by 0 bases, with 19 bases left in between. Germline values: CDR1 SGDLS, CDR2 YYNGEE. The DNA of the CDR3 is TGTGCCAGCAGCCCACATGGCGCCTCAACGACTAACTATGGCTACACCTTC. Translation gives CASSPHGASTTNYGYTF. The full variable domain, completed using reference TRBV9 and TRBJ1-2, is DSGVTQTPKHLITATGQRVTLRCSPRSGDLSVYWYQQSLDQGLQFLIQYYNGEERAKGNILERFSAQQFPDLHSELNLSSLELGDSALYFCASSPHGASTTNYGYTFGSGTRLTVV.

CDR3 in DNA: TGTGCCAGCAGTGAATCTTCGACTAGCGGGAGTAACCCAGATACGCAGTATTTT. Its protein is CASSESSTSGSNPDTQYF. The V call is TRBV2, the J call TRBJ2-3; TRBD2 agrees at 12 bases. Unmatched junction bases numbered 10, after V lost 2 bases and J lost 4 bases. The germline V gene has CDR1 SNHLY and CDR2 FYNNEI. The CDR3 spans 18 residues.

The genes are TRBV10-3 and TRBJ1-1; a weak D match, TRBD1 (6 bases). In germline, CDR1 is ENHRY, CDR2 SYGVKD. Deletions cut 6 bases from V and 6 bases from J, with 20 bases between. The CDR3 spans 15 residues. The CDR3 reads CAISQGNGGFAEAFF. The CDR3 DNA reads as TGTGCCATCAGCCAAGGGAATGGGGGCTTCGCTGAAGCTTTCTTT.

This clone was observed once. The chain recombines TRBV5-1 with TRBJ2-5; TRBD2 aligns across 13 bases. Trimming took 4 bases from V and 4 from J; bases not matched to a gene: 13. The CDR3 totals 18 residues. CDR1 SGHRS and CDR2 YFSETQ come from the germline V gene. CDR3 region: CASSTGLAGVGGRETQYF. In nucleotides, the CDR3 is TGCGCCAGCAGCACAGGACTAGCGGGAGTAGGTGGTAGAGAGACCCAGTACTTC.

V is TRBV28 and J is TRBJ1-2, with D maybe TRBD1 (6 bases). The germline V gene encodes CDR1 MDHEN and CDR2 SYDVKM. The V end was cut by 3 bases, the J end by 4 bases, with 15 bases between. The length of the CDR3 is 15 residues. The CDR3 coding sequence is TGTGCCAGCAGTTTGCGTTTTAGGGGGACCTATGGCTACACCTTC. This codes for CASSLRFRGTYGYTF.

J is TRBJ2-1 and V is TRBV21-1; the D call TRBD2 from the table was never checked on the DNA. TRBV21-1 is a pseudogene locus. The CDR3 runs 16 residues. The CDR3 nucleotides are TGTGCCAGCAGCAAATCCGAGGGGGGGTTCTGGAATGAGCAGTTCTTC. Translating it yields CASSKSEGGFWNEQFF.

The chain combines TRBV10-3 with TRBJ2-3; 11 bases fit TRBD2. J was trimmed by 5 bases and V by 6 bases; bases with no gene match: 13. Germline loops: CDR1 ENHRY, CDR2 SYGVKD. CDR3 length equals 17 residues. The CDR3 sequence is CAIRDGISGRAGDTQYF. DNA of the CDR3: TGTGCCATCAGGGACGGAATTAGCGGGAGGGCCGGAGATACGCAGTATTTT.

The gene calls are TRBV11-3 and TRBJ2-1; tentatively, D is TRBD1 or TRBD2 (5 bases each). The germline V gene encodes CDR1 SGHNT and CDR2 YENEEA. Trimming stripped 5 bases from V and 0 bases from J, with 11 bases between. The CDR3 is made up of 15 amino acids. The CDR3 region is CASSRDGSSYNEQFF. CDR3 coding DNA: TGTGCCAGCAGCAGGGACGGAAGCTCCTACAATGAGCAGTTCTTC. Full variable domain (missing parts from reference TRBV11-3 and TRBJ2-1): EAGVVQSPRYKIIEKKQPVAFWCNPISGHNTLYWYLQNLGQGPELLIRYENEEAVDDSQLPKDRFSAERLKGVDSTLKIQPAELGDSAVYLCASSRDGSSYNEQFFGPGTRLTVL.

The chain links TRBV4-2 to TRBJ1-5, with TRBD1 matching 8 bases. This CDR3 is 15 amino acids long. Germline V CDR1 and CDR2: LGHNA, YNFKEQ. The ends lost 3 bases at V and 3 bases at J; junction bases unmatched: 4. The CDR3 sequence: CASSQTGQDNQPQHF. The CDR3 DNA sequence: TGTGCCAGCAGCCAGACGGGACAGGACAATCAGCCCCAGCATTTT.

The CDR3: CASSRDSGFGELFF. DNA of the CDR3: TGCGCCAGCAGCCGGGACTCAGGGTTCGGGGAGCTGTTTTTT. The chain joins TRBV4-3 to TRBJ2-2; weak D call: TRBD2 (6 bases). With 4 bases removed from V and 7 bases from J, the gap between germline ends came to 13 bases. Germline-derived CDR1 and CDR2 are LGHNA and YSLEER. The CDR3 is made up of 14 amino acids.

This clone was observed at least ten times. V is TRBV6-6 and J is TRBJ2-4; 10 nucleotides agree with TRBD1. V lost 8 bases to trimming and J lost 9 bases; unmatched junction nucleotides: 7. Germline V CDR1 and CDR2: MNHNY, SVGAGI (reference sequence). The CDR3 length is 13 residues. In nucleotides, the CDR3 is TGTGCCAGCTCGACAGGGGGCGCGAGCATTCAGTACTTC. It yields the protein CASSTGGASIQYF.

The CDR3 DNA is TGCAGTGCTGCAGAGGGACTGACAAGGTTCTTC. Protein sequence: CSAAEGLTRFF. V is TRBV20-1 and J is TRBJ2-1; maybe TRBD2 (6 bases). V lost 5 bases, J lost 15 bases, and 17 bases lay in between. This CDR3 contains 11 residues. Germline CDR1 is DFQATT and CDR2 is SNEGSKA (reference sequence).

The V and J genes are TRBV19 and TRBJ2-7; no clear D gene. Germline loops: CDR1 LNHDA, CDR2 SQIVND (reference sequence). The V gene lost 11 bases and the J gene lost 3 bases, with 5 bases spanning the gap. The CDR3 loop spans 9 amino acids. CDR3 in amino acids: CAGNYEQYF. The CDR3 DNA is TGTGCCGGTAACTACGAGCAGTACTTC.

In this sample, this clone turned up once. The V gene is TRBV15, the J gene TRBJ2-2; D is perhaps TRBD1 or TRBD2 (5 bases each). The CDR3 spans 16 residues. The V and J ends lost 0 bases and 7 bases respectively, with 15 bases between them. CDR1 and CDR2 (germline): LNHNV, YYDKDF (reference sequence). The CDR3 nucleotides read TGTGCCACCAGCAGAGATCTCGGCAGGGACCACGGGGAGCTGTTTTTT. This translates into CATSRDLGRDHGELFF. Full variable domain (missing parts from reference TRBV15 and TRBJ2-2): DAMVIQNPRYQVTQFGKPVTLSCSQTLNHNVMYWYQQKSSQAPKLLFHYYDKDFNNEADTPDNFQSRRPNTSFCFLDIRSPGLGDTAMYLCATSRDLGRDHGELFFGEGSRLTVL.